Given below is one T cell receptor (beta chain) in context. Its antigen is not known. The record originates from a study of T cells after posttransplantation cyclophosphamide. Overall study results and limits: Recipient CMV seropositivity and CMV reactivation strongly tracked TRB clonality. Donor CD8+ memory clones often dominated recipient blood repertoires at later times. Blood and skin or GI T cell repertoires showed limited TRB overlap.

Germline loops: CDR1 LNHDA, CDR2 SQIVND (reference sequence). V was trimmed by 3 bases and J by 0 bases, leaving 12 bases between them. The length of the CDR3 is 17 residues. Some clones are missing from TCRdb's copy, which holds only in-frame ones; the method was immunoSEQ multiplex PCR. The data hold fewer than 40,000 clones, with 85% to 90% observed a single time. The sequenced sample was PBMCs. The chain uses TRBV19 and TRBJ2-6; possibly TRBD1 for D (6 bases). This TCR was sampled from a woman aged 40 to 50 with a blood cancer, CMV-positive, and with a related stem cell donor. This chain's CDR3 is CASSIQGTLSGANVLTF. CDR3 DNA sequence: TGTGCCAGTAGTATCCAGGGGACCCTCTCTGGGGCCAACGTCCTGACTTTC.